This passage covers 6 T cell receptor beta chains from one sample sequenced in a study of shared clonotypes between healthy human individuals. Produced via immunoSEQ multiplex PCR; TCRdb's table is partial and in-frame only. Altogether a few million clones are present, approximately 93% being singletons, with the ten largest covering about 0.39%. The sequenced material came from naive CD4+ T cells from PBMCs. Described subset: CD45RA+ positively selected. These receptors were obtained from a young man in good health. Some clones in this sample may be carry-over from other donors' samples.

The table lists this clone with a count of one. CDR3 region: CASSQGGRPSNQPQHF. The CDR3 nucleotides are TGTGCCAGCAGCCAAGGGGGTCGGCCTAGCAATCAGCCCCAGCATTTT. This chain connects TRBV27 to TRBJ1-5; a weak D match, TRBD1 (6 bases). The CDR3 spans 16 residues. Germline values: CDR1 MNHEY, CDR2 SMNVEV (reference sequence). The V gene lost 6 bases and the J gene lost 0 bases, with 15 bases spanning the gap.

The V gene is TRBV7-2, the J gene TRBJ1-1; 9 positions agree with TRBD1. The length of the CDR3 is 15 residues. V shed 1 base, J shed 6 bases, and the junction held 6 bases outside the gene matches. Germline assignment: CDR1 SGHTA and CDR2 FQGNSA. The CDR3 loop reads CASSLVTGGLAEAFF. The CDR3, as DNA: TGTGCCAGCAGCTTAGTAACAGGGGGCCTCGCTGAAGCTTTCTTT.

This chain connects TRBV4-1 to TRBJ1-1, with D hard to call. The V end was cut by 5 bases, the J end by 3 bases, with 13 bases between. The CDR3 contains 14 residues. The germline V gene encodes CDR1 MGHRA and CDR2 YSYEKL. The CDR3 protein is CASSGEGGYTEAFF. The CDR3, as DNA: TGCGCCAGCAGCGGTGAAGGAGGGTACACTGAAGCTTTCTTT.

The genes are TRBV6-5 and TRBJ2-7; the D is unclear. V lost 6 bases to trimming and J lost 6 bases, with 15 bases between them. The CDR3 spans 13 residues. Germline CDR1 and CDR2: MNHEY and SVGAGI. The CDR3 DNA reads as TGTGCCAGCAGCACGTCCCTACCGGGCGAGCAGTACTTC. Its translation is CASSTSLPGEQYF.

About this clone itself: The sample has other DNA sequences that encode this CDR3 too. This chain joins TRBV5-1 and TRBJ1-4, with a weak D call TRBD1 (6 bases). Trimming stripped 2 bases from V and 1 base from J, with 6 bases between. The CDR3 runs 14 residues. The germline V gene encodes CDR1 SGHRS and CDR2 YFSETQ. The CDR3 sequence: CASSLGGTNEKLFF. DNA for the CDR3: TGCGCCAGCAGCTTAGGGGGAACTAATGAAAAACTGTTTTTT.

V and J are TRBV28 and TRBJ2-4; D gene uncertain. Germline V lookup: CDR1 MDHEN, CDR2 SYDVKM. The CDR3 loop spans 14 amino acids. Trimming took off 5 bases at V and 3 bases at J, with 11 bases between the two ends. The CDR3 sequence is CASSPRDYKNIQYF. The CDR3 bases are TGTGCCAGCAGTCCGAGAGATTACAAAAACATTCAGTACTTC.